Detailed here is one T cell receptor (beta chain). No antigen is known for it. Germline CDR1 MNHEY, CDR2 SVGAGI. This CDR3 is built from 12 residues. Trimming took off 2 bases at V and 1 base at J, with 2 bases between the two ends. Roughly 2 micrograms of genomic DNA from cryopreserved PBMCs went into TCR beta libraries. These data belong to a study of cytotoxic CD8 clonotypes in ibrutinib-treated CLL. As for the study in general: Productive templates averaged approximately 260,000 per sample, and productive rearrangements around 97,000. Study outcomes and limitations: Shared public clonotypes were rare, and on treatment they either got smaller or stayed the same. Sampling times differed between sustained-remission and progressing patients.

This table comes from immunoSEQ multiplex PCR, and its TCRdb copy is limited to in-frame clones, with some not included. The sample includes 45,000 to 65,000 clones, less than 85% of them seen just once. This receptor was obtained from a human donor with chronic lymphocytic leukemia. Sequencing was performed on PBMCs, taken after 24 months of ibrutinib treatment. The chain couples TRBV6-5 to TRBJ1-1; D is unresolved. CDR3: CASSYRNTEAFF. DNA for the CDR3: TGTGCCAGCAGTTACAGGAACACTGAAGCTTTCTTT.